This TCR beta chain was recovered during a study of molecular identifiers for immune sequencing clone quantification. Study-level findings and limits: Beyond 20 RNA copies, clones held over 98% of effector molecules, compared with under 1% in naive cells.

This clonotype appeared many times. Its cognate antigen is unknown. Previously described methods and listed TCR primers were employed for the bulk TCR libraries. TCRdb reanalysed the PCR reads using MiXCR and keeps one entry per CDR3 protein. The repertoire holds some 580,000 distinct CDR3 sequences, with 25% as singletons. The CDR3 has 12 residues. Germline CDR1 is MNHEY and CDR2 is SVGAGI. The V and J ends lost 6 bases and 12 bases, in that order; junction bases with no gene match: 9. V is TRBV6-5 and J is TRBJ2-7; 9 bases agree with TRBD1. The sequence was obtained from a human donor in good health. Some libraries in this study had Jurkat cell RNA spiked in. Specimen: naive CD8+ T cells from blood, with Jurkat cell RNA spiked in. Noted subset: FACS-sorted CD8+CD4-CCR7+CD45RA+ naive T cells. The chain's CDR3 is CASSNTGGLRYF. Written as DNA, the CDR3 is TGTGCCAGCAGCAATACAGGGGGCTTGAGGTACTTC.